The 10 T cell receptor beta chains listed next were all sequenced from one sample in a study of blood T cell repertoires in COVID-19. Data came from immunoSEQ multiplex PCR; TCRdb stores just in-frame clones and leaves some out. The sample shows under 300,000 clones, roughly 81% of them seen only once. The sequenced sample consisted of PBMCs or T cells enriched from blood (not recorded which). The origin of the receptors is a woman aged 45-59 years who had been exposed to COVID-19.

The chain combines TRBV6-1 with TRBJ2-7; 10 nucleotides match TRBD1. The CDR3 spans 17 residues. Germline V gene lookup returns CDR1 MNHNS and CDR2 SASEGT. After removal of 4 bases from V and 3 bases from J, the junction contained 12 bases not matched to a gene. The CDR3 coding sequence is TGTGCCAGCAGTGCCAGACAGGGGGCGGTAGCCCGCTACGAGCAGTACTTC. This codes for CASSARQGAVARYEQYF.

To note about this clone: At the DNA level, this CDR3 is encoded by other sequences in the same sample as well. The chain combines TRBV5-1 with TRBJ1-1, with 7 bases identical to TRBD1. The V segment lost 4 bases and the J segment 0 bases; nucleotides outside the gene matches: 0. Germline V gene lookup returns CDR1 SGHRS and CDR2 YFSETQ. The CDR3 contains 13 residues. The CDR3 DNA is TGCGCCAGCAGCGACAGGGTGAACACTGAAGCTTTCTTT. This gives the protein CASSDRVNTEAFF. Full variable domain (outside the CDR3, taken from reference TRBV5-1 and TRBJ1-1): KAGVTQTPRYLIKTRGQQVTLSCSPISGHRSVSWYQQTPGQGLQFLFEYFSETQRNKGNFPGRFSGRQFSNSRSEMNVSTLELGDSALYLCASSDRVNTEAFFGQGTRLTVV.

The genes are TRBV28 and TRBJ2-7; weak D call: TRBD2 (6 bases). Trimming took 5 bases from V and 2 from J, leaving 13 bases between them. The germline gives CDR1 MDHEN, CDR2 SYDVKM. CDR3 length: 14 residues. Here the CDR3 DNA reads TGTGCCAGCAGTCCCGGGACTGGGGCCTACGAGCAGTACTTC. It yields the protein CASSPGTGAYEQYF.

The gene calls are TRBV29-1 and TRBJ1-2; D is undetermined. The CDR3 runs 12 residues. The germline V gene encodes CDR1 SQVTM and CDR2 ANQGSEA. V gave up 3 bases and J gave up 6 bases, with 11 bases separating them. The CDR3 is CSVERQEDGYTF. The CDR3 region has the DNA TGCAGCGTTGAGAGACAAGAAGATGGCTACACCTTC. The full variable domain, rest sourced from reference TRBV29-1 and TRBJ1-2, is SAVISQKPSRDICQRGTSLTIQCQVDSQVTMMFWYRQQPGQSLTLIATANQGSEATYESGFVIDKFPISRPNLTFSTLTVSNMSPEDSSIYLCSVERQEDGYTFGSGTRLTVV.

The chain uses TRBV24-1 and TRBJ2-1; possibly TRBD2 for D (7 bases). The germline V gene has CDR1 KGHDR and CDR2 SFDVKD. The CDR3 has 16 residues. Trimming took 1 base from V and 5 from J, leaving 14 bases between them. Written as DNA, the CDR3 is TGTGCCACCAGTGATTTCCGTGAAGGGGGGGACAATGAGCAGTTCTTC. Amino acids: CATSDFREGGDNEQFF.

The table lists this clone with many counts. The chain carries TRBV5-6 and TRBJ2-7; 7 positions agree with TRBD1. V trimming: 4 bases; J trimming: 5 bases; junction bases outside the gene matches: 9. The CDR3 extends over 14 amino acids. Germline V gene sequence: CDR1 SGHDT, CDR2 YYEEEE. The CDR3, as DNA: TGTGCCAGCAGCCACGGGACAGTCGAGCACGAGCAGTACTTC. It yields the protein CASSHGTVEHEQYF. The whole variable domain, filled in from reference TRBV5-6 and TRBJ2-7, reads DAGVTQSPTHLIKTRGQQVTLRCSPKSGHDTVSWYQQALGQGPQFIFQYYEEEERQRGNFPDRFSGHQFPNYSSELNVNALLLGDSALYLCASSHGTVEHEQYFGPGTRLTVT.

V usage is TRBV5-4 and J usage is TRBJ2-1; 8 positions agree with TRBD1. This CDR3 has 16 residues. The V gene's germline CDR1 is SGHNT and CDR2 YYREEE (reference sequence). The J segment lost 3 bases and the V segment lost 4 bases, leaving 9 bases of the junction unmatched. Here the CDR3 reads CASSQSTGTGYNEQFF. CDR3 nucleotide sequence: TGTGCCAGCAGCCAATCCACCGGGACAGGCTACAATGAGCAGTTCTTC.

The V gene is TRBV6-5, the J gene TRBJ1-5; a possible D gene is TRBD1 (6 bases). This CDR3 contains 12 residues. Trimming pared 8 bases from V and 4 bases from J, leaving 9 bases between. From germline, CDR1 is MNHEY and CDR2 SVGAGI. Written as DNA, the CDR3 is TGTGCCAGCGATAGGGGGAATCAGCCCCAGCATTTT. Translation: CASDRGNQPQHF.

The chain employs TRBV3-1 (or the pseudogene TRBV3-2) and TRBJ2-3; D is undetermined. V was pared by 4 bases and J by 11 bases, with 19 bases between. This CDR3 is built from 14 residues. Germline CDR1 is LGHDT and CDR2 is YNNKEL (reference sequence). The CDR3 sequence: CASSPASNLRGQYF. The CDR3 DNA is TGTGCCAGCAGCCCCGCCAGTAACTTGCGAGGGCAGTATTTT.

By sample share, this clone is medium-sized. The V and J genes are TRBV18 and TRBJ1-3, with D uncertain. This CDR3 is 19 amino acids long. Germline values: CDR1 KGHSH, CDR2 LQKENI. With 3 bases removed from V and 0 bases from J, the gap between germline ends came to 21 bases. DNA of the CDR3: TGTGCCAGCTCACCCCCCTCGAGGGTCAGACGGTACTCTGGAAACACCATATATTTT. This translates into CASSPPSRVRRYSGNTIYF.